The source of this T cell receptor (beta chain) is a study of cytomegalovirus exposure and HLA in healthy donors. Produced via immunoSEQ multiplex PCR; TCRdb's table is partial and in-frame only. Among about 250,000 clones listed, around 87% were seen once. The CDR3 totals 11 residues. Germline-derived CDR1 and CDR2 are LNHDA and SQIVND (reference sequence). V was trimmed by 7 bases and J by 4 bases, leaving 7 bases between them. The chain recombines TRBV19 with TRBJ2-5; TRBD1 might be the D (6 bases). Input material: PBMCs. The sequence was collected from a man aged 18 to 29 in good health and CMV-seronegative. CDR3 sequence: CASTRGETQYF. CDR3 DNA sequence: TGTGCCAGTACCAGGGGAGAGACCCAGTACTTC.